The sequence of this T cell receptor (beta chain) was determined in a study of identical twins. Germline V lookup: CDR1 SQVTM, CDR2 ANQGSEA. J gave up 8 bases and V 2 bases, and 12 bases lay outside the gene matches. The length of the CDR3 is 15 residues. One entry per CDR3 protein, called by TCRdb with MiXCR from the 5' RACE reads. The sample consists of fewer than 900,000 distinct CDR3 sequences, 21% of them appearing once. The sample holds a few counts of this clonotype. This sample was shared with a second study, whose subject was T cells expressing NK-cell markers. That source notes: Seven HCMV-seropositive donors and one seronegative donor made up the eight sequenced donors. In several experiments, sorting was restricted to alpha-beta TCR T cells by an anti-gamma-delta TCR antibody.

This TCR derives from a woman aged 18-29 years in good health. The chain couples TRBV29-1 to TRBJ2-1; 7 positions agree with TRBD2. Sequences were obtained from PBMCs. Here the CDR3 DNA reads TGCAGCGTTGAAAGGCTGGGGAGGGCCCGGTATGAGCAGTTCTTC. Its protein product is CSVERLGRARYEQFF.